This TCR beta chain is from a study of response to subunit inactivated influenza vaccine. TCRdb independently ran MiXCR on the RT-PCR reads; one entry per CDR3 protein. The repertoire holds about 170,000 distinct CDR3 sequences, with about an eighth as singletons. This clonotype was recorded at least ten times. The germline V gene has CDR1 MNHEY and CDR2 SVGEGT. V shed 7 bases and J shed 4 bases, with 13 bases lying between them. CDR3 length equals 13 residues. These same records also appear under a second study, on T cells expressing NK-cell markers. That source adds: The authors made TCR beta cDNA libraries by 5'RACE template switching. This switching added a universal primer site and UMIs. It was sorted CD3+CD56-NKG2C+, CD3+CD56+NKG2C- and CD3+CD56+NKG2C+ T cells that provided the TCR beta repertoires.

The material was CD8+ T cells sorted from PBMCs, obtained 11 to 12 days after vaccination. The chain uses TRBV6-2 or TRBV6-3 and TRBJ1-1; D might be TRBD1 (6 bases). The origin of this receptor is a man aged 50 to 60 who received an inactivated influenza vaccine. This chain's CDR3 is CASTYGGATEAFF. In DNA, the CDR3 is TGTGCCAGCACCTACGGGGGGGCCACTGAAGCTTTCTTT.